Listed here is a single TCR beta chain. Germline V gene data show CDR1 as MNHEY and CDR2 as SMNVEV (reference sequence). The CDR3 is 14 amino acids. V was shortened by 8 bases and J by 7 bases, with 21 bases between the two germline ends. This record comes from a study of blood T cell repertoires in COVID-19. Overall study: The United States, Italy and Spain provided the acute and convalescent COVID-19 samples. The cDNA or gDNA used as material had been derived from T cells, B-cell-depleted T cells, or PBMCs.

In the source study's methods: How many nucleated cells were present was estimated from reference gene primer amplification. TCRdb's copy holds only in-frame clones and misses some; the assay was immunoSEQ multiplex PCR. V and J calls and clone size follow that table, whereas D and trimming were derived from the DNA. The repertoire has around 68,000 clones, about 90% of them found once; the top ten carry 2% to 2.5%. The sequenced sample consisted of peripheral blood. This chain uses TRBV27 with TRBJ2-7; tentative D call: TRBD1 (6 bases). The receptor was derived from a human donor in a cohort sampled during active COVID-19. The CDR3 region is CASHSPGRGGEQYF. DNA of the CDR3: TGTGCCAGCCACAGTCCCGGCAGGGGCGGAGAGCAGTACTTC.